The present T cell receptor (beta chain) was sequenced within a study of T cell changes during pregnancy in multiple sclerosis. CDR3 length equals 14 residues. V lost 2 bases and J 3 bases, leaving 10 bases between the germline ends. The germline CDR1 and CDR2 sequences are LNHNV and YYDKDF (reference sequence). The assay was immunoSEQ multiplex PCR, and TCRdb's table has in-frame clones only and misses some. This sample yields nearly 110,000 clones, of which roughly 92% are seen a single time; around 0.8% belongs to the top ten. The chain employs TRBV15 and TRBJ1-2, with D possibly matching TRBD1 (5 bases). The sequences come from peripheral blood, collected in the third trimester of pregnancy. The TCR originated in a female donor in good health, enrolled as a control in a pregnancy study. The CDR3 protein is CATSRPGTDYGYTF. In DNA form, the CDR3 reads TGTGCCACCAGCAGACCGGGGACTGACTATGGCTACACCTTC.